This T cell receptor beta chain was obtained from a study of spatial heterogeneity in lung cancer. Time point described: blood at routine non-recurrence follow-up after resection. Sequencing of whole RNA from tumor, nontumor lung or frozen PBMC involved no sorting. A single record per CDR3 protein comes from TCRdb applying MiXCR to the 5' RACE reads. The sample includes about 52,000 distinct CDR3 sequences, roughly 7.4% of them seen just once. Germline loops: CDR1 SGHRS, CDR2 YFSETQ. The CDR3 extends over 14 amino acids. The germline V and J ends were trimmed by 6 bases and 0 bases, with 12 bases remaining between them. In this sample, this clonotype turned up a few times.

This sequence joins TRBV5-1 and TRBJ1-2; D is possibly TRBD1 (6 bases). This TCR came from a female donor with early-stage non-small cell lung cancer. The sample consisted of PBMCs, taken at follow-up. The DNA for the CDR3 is TGCGCCAGCACCCCCGGGACACCTAACTATGGCTACACCTTC. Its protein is CASTPGTPNYGYTF.